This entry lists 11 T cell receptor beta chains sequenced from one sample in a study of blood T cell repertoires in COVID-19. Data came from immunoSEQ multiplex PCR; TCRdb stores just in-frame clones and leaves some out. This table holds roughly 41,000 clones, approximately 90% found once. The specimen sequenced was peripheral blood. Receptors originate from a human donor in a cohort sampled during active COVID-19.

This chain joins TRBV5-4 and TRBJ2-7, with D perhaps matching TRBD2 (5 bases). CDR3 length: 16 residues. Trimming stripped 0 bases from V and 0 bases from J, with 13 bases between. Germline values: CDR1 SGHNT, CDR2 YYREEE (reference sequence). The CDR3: CASSLARGSGSYEQYF. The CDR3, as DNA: TGTGCCAGCAGCTTGGCCCGGGGATCGGGCTCCTACGAGCAGTACTTC.

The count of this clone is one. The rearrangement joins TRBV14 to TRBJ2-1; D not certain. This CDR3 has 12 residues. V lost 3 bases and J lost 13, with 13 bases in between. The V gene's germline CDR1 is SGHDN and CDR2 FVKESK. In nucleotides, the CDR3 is TGTGCCAGCAGCCATTACCTTCAGTTCCAGTTCTTC. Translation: CASSHYLQFQFF.

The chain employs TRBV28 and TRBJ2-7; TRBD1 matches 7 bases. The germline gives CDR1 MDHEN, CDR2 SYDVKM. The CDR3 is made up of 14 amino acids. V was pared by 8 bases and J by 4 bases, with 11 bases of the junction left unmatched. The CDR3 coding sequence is TGTGCCAGCGCCTCTCCGACAGGGTTATACGAGCAGTACTTC. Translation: CASASPTGLYEQYF.

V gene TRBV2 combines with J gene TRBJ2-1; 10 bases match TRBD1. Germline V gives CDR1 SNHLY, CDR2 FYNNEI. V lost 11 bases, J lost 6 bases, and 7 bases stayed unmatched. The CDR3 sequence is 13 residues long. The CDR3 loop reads CAHSDRGPNEQFF. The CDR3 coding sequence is TGTGCCCATTCCGACAGGGGGCCCAATGAGCAGTTCTTC.

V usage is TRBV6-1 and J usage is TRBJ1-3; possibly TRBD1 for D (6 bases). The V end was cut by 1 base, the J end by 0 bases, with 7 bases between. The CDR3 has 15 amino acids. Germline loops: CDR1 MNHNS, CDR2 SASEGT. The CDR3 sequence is CASSEGTASGNTIYF. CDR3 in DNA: TGTGCCAGCAGTGAAGGGACAGCCTCTGGAAACACCATATATTTT.

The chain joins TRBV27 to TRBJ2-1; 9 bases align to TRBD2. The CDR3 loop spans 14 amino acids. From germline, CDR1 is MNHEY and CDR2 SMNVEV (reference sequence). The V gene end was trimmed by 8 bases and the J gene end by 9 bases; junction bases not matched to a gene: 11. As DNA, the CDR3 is TGTGCCAGCCGAATAGCGGGAGACGTTAGTGAGCAGTTCTTC. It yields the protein CASRIAGDVSEQFF.

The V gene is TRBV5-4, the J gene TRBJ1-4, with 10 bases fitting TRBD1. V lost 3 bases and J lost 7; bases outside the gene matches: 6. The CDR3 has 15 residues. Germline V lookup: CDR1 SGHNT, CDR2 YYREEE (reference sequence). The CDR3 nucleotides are TGTGCCAGCAGCTCTGGGGGACAGGGGTCTGAAAAACTGTTTTTT. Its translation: CASSSGGQGSEKLFF.

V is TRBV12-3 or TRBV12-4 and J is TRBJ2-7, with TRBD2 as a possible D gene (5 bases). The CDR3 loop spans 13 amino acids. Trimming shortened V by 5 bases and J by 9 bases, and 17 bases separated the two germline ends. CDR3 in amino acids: CASSRPPGKPQYF. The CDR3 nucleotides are TGTGCCAGCAGTCGCCCTCCCGGGAAGCCGCAGTACTTC.

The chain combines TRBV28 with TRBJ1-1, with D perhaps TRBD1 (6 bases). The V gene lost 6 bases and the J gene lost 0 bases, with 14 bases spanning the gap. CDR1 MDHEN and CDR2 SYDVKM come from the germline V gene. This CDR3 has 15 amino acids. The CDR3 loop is CASSPRQAMNTEAFF. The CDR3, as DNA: TGTGCCAGCAGCCCTAGACAGGCGATGAACACTGAAGCTTTCTTT.

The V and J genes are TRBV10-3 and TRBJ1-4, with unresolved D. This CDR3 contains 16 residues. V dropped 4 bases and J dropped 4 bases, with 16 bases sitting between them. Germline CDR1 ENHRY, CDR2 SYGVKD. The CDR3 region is CAISARSAGDNEKLFF. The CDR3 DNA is TGTGCCATCAGTGCCAGGTCGGCAGGTGATAATGAAAAACTGTTTTTT.

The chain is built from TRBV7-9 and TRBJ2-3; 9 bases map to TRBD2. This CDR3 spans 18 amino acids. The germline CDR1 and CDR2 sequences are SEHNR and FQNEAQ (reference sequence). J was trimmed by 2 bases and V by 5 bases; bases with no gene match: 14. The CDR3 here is CASSPRAGGQGYTDTQYF. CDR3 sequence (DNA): TGTGCCAGCAGCCCCCGGGCGGGAGGGCAAGGTTACACAGATACGCAGTATTTT.